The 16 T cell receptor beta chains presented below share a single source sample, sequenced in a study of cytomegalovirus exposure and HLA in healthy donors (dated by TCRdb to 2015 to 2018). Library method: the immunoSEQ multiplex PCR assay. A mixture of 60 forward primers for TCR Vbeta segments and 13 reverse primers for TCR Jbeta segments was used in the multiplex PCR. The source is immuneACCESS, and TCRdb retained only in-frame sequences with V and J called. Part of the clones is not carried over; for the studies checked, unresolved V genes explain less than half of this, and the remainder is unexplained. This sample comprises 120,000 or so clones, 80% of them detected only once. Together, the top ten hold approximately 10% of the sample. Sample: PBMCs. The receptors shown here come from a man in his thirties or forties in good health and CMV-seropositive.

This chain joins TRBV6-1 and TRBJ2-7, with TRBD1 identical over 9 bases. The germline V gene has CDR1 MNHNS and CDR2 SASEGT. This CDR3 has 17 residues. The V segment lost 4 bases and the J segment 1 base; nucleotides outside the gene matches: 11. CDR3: CASSGGRTGELSYEQYF. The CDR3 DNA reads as TGTGCCAGCAGTGGCGGACGGACAGGGGAATTATCCTACGAGCAGTACTTC.

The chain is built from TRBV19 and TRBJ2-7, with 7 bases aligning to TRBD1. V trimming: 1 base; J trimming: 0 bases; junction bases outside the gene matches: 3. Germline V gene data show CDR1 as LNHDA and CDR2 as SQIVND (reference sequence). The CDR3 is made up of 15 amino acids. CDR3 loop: CASSIGKGASYEQYF. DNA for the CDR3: TGTGCCAGTAGTATAGGAAAGGGGGCCTCCTACGAGCAGTACTTC. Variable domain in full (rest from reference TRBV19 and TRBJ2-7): DGGITQSPKYLFRKEGQNVTLSCEQNLNHDAMYWYRQDPGQGLRLIYYSQIVNDFQKGDIAEGYSVSREKKESFPLTVTSAQKNPTAFYLCASSIGKGASYEQYFGPGTRLTVT.

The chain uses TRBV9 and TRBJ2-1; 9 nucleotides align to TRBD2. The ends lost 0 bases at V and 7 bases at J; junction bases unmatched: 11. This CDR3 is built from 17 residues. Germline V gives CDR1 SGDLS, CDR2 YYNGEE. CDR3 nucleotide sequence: TGTGCCAGCAGCGTAGGAGGCGGGGGGGCCAGTAGTAATGAGCAGTTCTTC. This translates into CASSVGGGGASSNEQFF.

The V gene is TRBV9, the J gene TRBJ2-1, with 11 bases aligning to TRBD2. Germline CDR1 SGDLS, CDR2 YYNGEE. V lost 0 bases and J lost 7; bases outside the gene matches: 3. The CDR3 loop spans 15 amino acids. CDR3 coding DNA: TGTGCCAGCAGCGTAGTAGCGGGGGGGTCTAATGAGCAGTTCTTC. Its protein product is CASSVVAGGSNEQFF.

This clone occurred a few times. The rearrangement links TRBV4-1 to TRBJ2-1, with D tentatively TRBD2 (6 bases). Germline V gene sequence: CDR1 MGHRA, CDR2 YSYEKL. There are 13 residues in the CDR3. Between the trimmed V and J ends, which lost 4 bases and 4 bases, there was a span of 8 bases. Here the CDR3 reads CASSLGGYNEQFF. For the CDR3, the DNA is TGCGCCAGCAGCCTGGGAGGATACAATGAGCAGTTCTTC.

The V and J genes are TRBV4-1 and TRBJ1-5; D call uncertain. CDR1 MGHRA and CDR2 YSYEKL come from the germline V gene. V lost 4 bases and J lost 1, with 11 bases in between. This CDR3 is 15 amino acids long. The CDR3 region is CASSRSHYSNQPQHF. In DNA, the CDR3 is TGCGCCAGCAGCCGGAGCCATTACAGCAATCAGCCCCAGCATTTT.

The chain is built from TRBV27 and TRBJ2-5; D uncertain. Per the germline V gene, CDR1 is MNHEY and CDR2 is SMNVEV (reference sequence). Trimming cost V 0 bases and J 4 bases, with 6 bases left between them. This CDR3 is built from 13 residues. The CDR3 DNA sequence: TGTGCCAGCAGTTTATCGGCCCGAGAGACCCAGTACTTC. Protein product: CASSLSARETQYF.

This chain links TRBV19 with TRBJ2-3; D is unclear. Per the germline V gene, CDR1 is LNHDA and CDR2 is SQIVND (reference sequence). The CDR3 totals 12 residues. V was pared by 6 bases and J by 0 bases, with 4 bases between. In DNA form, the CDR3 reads TGTGCCAGTAGGAGTAGCACAGATACGCAGTATTTT. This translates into CASRSSTDTQYF.

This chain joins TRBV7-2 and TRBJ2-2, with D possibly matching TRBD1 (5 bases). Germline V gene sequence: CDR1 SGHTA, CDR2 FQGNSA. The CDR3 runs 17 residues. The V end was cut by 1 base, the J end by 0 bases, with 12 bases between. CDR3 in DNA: TGTGCCAGCAGCTTAGTGTCAGGGTTAACGAACACCGGGGAGCTGTTTTTT. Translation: CASSLVSGLTNTGELFF.

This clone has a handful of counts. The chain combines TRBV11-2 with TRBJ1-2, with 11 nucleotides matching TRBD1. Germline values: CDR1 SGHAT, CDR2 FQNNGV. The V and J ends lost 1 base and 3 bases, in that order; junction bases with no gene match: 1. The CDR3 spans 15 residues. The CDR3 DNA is TGTGCCAGCAGCTTAGGGACAGGGGGCGACTATGGCTACACCTTC. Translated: CASSLGTGGDYGYTF.

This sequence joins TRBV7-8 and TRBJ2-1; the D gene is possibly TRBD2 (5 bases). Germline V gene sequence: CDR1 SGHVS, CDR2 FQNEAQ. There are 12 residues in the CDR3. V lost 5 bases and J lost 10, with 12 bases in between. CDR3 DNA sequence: TGTGCCAGCAGCGGACCCCGAGGGGAGCAGTTCTTC. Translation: CASSGPRGEQFF.

The chain's CDR3 is CASSSGQLWETQYF. In DNA, the CDR3 is TGTGCCAGCAGTTCGGGACAGCTGTGGGAGACCCAGTACTTC. The gene calls are TRBV27 and TRBJ2-5; TRBD1 matches at 7 bases. V shed 4 bases, J shed 5 bases, and the junction held 7 bases outside the gene matches. Germline V gives CDR1 MNHEY, CDR2 SMNVEV (reference sequence). This CDR3 is 14 amino acids long.

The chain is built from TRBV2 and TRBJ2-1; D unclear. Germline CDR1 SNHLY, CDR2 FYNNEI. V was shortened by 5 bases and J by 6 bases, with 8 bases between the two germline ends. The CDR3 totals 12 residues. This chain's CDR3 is CASSYSPNEQFF. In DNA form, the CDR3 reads TGTGCCAGCAGTTATAGCCCCAATGAGCAGTTCTTC.

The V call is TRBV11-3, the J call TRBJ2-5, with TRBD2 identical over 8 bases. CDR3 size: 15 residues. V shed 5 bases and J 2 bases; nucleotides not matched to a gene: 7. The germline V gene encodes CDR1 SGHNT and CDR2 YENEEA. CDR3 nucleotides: TGTGCCAGCAGCCGCGCGGGAGGTAGTCAAGAGACCCAGTACTTC. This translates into CASSRAGGSQETQYF.

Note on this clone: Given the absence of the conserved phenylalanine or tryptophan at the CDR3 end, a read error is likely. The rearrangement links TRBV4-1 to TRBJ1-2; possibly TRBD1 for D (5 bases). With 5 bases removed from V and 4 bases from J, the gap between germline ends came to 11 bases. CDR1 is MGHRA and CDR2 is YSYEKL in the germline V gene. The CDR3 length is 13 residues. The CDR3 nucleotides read TGCGCCAGCAGCATTTCAGGGCTCTATGGCTACACCCTC. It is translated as CASSISGLYGYTL.

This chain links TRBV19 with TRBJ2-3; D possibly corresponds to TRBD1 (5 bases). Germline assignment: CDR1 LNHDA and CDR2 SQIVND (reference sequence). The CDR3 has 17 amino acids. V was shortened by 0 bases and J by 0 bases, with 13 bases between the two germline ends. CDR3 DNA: TGTGCCAGTAGTATAGACCCCCAGGGTTATAGCACAGATACGCAGTATTTT. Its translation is CASSIDPQGYSTDTQYF. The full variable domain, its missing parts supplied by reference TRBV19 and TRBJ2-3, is DGGITQSPKYLFRKEGQNVTLSCEQNLNHDAMYWYRQDPGQGLRLIYYSQIVNDFQKGDIAEGYSVSREKKESFPLTVTSAQKNPTAFYLCASSIDPQGYSTDTQYFGPGTRLTVL.